The rows below give T cell receptor beta chains drawn from one sample of a study of Graves' ophthalmopathy and Graves' hyperthyroidism. TCRdb reprocessed the multiplex PCR reads via MiXCR and lists one record per CDR3 protein. The sample lists about 620,000 distinct CDR3 sequences, about 24% seen once, with more than 5.5% in the top ten. Input material: peripheral blood. These receptors all come from a woman aged 18-30 years with stable Graves' hyperthyroidism. Some clones in this sample may be carry-over from other donors' samples. Both conserved end residues are part of each CDR3. The D gene is left open where the match is weak. Size is stated for part of the rows, as once, few or many counts, or as a class when the clone is expanded.

TGTGCCAGCAGTAACTGGACGGAAGAGACCCAGTACTTC CASSNWTEETQYF TRBV27 NA many 13 TRBJ2-5
TGTGCCAGCAGCCTACATGGGAACTTGAACACTGAAGCTTTCTTT CASSLHGNLNTEAFF TRBV7-3 NA many 15 TRBJ1-1
TGTGCCAGCAGTGAAGCGAACAAGGGTTCACCCCTCCACTTT CASSEANKGSPLHF TRBV6-1 NA NA 14 TRBJ1-6
TGTGCCAGCAGGGGACTAGCGGGAGGGAACGAGCAGTACTTC CASRGLAGGNEQYF TRBV27 TRBD2 many 14 TRBJ2-7
TGTGCCAGCAGTCCAAGCGTCTATGGCTACACCTTC CASSPSVYGYTF TRBV12-3/TRBV12-4 NA many 12 TRBJ1-2
TGTGCCAGCAGTTTAGCCCAGATTTCGCCCCTCCACTTT CASSLAQISPLHF TRBV27 NA NA 13 TRBJ1-6
TGTGCCAGCAGTGAGGATTGGGGGAATTCACCCCTCCACTTT CASSEDWGNSPLHF TRBV2 NA few 14 TRBJ1-6
TGCAGCGTAACCCGGCCGGGACAGGTCTCCTACGAGCAGTACTTC CSVTRPGQVSYEQYF TRBV29-1 TRBD1 many 15 TRBJ2-7
TGCGCCAGCAGCGTTGGACTAGCGGGACTTCTCCAAGAGACCCAGTACTTC CASSVGLAGLLQETQYF TRBV5-1 TRBD2 many 17 TRBJ2-5
TGTGCCACCAGTGATCCCGCAACCGACTTACAGGGGAGGAACGAGCAGTACTTC CATSDPATDLQGRNEQYF TRBV24-1 NA few 18 TRBJ2-7
TGTGCCAGCAGTTATAGATCGGAGACCCAGTACTTC CASSYRSETQYF TRBV6-2/TRBV6-3 NA many 12 TRBJ2-5
TGTGCCATCAGTGACAAGGGCTCCTACGAGCAGTACTTC CAISDKGSYEQYF TRBV10-3 NA many 13 TRBJ2-7
TGTGCCAGCAGCTTTAGGGCGGAAGAGACCCAGTACTTC CASSFRAEETQYF TRBV13 NA many 13 TRBJ2-5
TGCAGTGCTAGTGCAGGGTTGGCTTTCTTT CSASAGLAFF TRBV20-1 NA NA 10 TRBJ1-1
TGTGCCAGCAGCCGTACAGGGCGCACTGAAGCTTTCTTT CASSRTGRTEAFF TRBV6-1 NA many 13 TRBJ1-1
TGCAGTGCTCAGCCGGGACAGTATAGCAATCAGCCCCAGCATTTT CSAQPGQYSNQPQHF TRBV20-1 TRBD1 many 15 TRBJ1-5
TGTGCCAGCAGCTTAGCGGGCTTAGCCTACGAGCAGTACTTC CASSLAGLAYEQYF TRBV7-2 NA many 14 TRBJ2-7
TGTGCCAGCAGCTTTGGGGACATGAACACTGAAGCTTTCTTT CASSFGDMNTEAFF TRBV5-6 NA many 14 TRBJ1-1
TGTGCCAGCAGAACCGACAAAGGGAGTCTGTTTTTT CASRTDKGSLFF TRBV6-4 NA NA 12 TRBJ2-2
TGTGCCAGCAGGTGGGACAGCGTACCCGAAGAGCAGTACTTC CASRWDSVPEEQYF TRBV28 TRBD1 many 14 TRBJ2-7
TGCGCCAGCAGCTGGACAGGGAATCAGCCCCAGCATTTT CASSWTGNQPQHF TRBV5-1 TRBD1 many 13 TRBJ1-5
TGCAGTGCTAGTGAACTAGCGGGGGCCCAAGAGACCCAGTACTTC CSASELAGAQETQYF TRBV20-1 TRBD2 NA 15 TRBJ2-5
TGTGCCAGCAGTTACTTATCAGGGGCCACTGAAGCTTTCTTT CASSYLSGATEAFF TRBV6-2/TRBV6-3 NA NA 14 TRBJ1-1
TGTGCCAGCAGTCAGTGGACAGCAGAGTCCTACGAGCAGTACTTC CASSQWTAESYEQYF TRBV6-1 NA few 15 TRBJ2-7
TGTGCCACACGGGCGGGGGCCTCGGGCTACACCTTC CATRAGASGYTF TRBV27 NA many 12 TRBJ1-2
TGCAGTGCTGTATACGCCCTCCAGGGGGCACAGCCCCAGCATTTT CSAVYALQGAQPQHF TRBV20-1 TRBD1 many 15 TRBJ1-5
TGTGCCAGCAGCCGACCGGGACAGTCTTACTCTGGCTACACCTTC CASSRPGQSYSGYTF TRBV7-3 TRBD1 many 15 TRBJ1-2
TGTGCCAGCAGTTTGGGGAGACAGGGACATTCACCCCTCCACTTT CASSLGRQGHSPLHF TRBV6-2/TRBV6-3 TRBD1 many 15 TRBJ1-6
TGTGCCACCAGCGGTAGGGGCGGGAGCCAGCCCCAGCATTTT CATSGRGGSQPQHF TRBV15 NA many 14 TRBJ1-5
TGTGCCACGACCTGGACAGGTCCGACTGAAGCTTTCTTT CATTWTGPTEAFF TRBV28 TRBD1 many 13 TRBJ1-1
TGTGCCAGCAGCCAAGGGACAACCCGGGAGCAGTACTTC CASSQGTTREQYF TRBV3-1 NA few 13 TRBJ2-7
TGTGCCAGCAGTTACTCGACGGTGGGTCAGCCCCAGCATTTT CASSYSTVGQPQHF TRBV6-5 NA many 14 TRBJ1-5
TGTGCCCGGAGTGTGGGGATCCAAGAGACCCAGTACTTC CARSVGIQETQYF TRBV30 NA few 13 TRBJ2-5
TGTGCCAGCAGTGTCCCCACCGGGACTTCCTCCTACGAGCAGTACTTC CASSVPTGTSSYEQYF TRBV2 NA NA 16 TRBJ2-7
TGTGCCAGCAGCTTATTAGGTAGTGAAGCTTTCTTT CASSLLGSEAFF TRBV7-9 NA many 12 TRBJ1-1
TGTGCCAGCAGTTTAAGTCCAGGGAATAACTATGGCTACACCTTC CASSLSPGNNYGYTF TRBV12-3/TRBV12-4 NA many 15 TRBJ1-2
TGCGCCAGCAGCGGGTCGGGGGGGCCGTCCTACGAGCAGTACTTC CASSGSGGPSYEQYF TRBV5-1 TRBD2 NA 15 TRBJ2-7
TGTGCCACCAGCAGAGAAGCTTGGGGGACCCAGTACTTC CATSREAWGTQYF TRBV15 NA NA 13 TRBJ2-5
TGTGCCTGGAGTGTAGGGCAGGGGGCAGGGGAGCAGTACTTC CAWSVGQGAGEQYF TRBV30 TRBD1 many 14 TRBJ2-7
TGTGCCAGCAGCTTAGTTGGGGCATCGAACACTGAAGCTTTCTTT CASSLVGASNTEAFF TRBV7-9 NA NA 15 TRBJ1-1